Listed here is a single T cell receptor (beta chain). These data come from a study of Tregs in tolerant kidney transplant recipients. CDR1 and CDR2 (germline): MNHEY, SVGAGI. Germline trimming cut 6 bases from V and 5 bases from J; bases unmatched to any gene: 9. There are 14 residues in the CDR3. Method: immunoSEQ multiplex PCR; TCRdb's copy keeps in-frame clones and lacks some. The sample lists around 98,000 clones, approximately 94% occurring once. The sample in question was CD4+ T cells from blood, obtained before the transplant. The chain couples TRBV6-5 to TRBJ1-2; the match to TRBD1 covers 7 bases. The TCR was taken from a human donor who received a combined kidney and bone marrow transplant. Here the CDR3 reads CASRPGQLAYGYTF. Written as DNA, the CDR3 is TGTGCCAGCAGACCGGGACAGTTGGCTTATGGCTACACCTTC.